The TCR beta chain described here comes from a study of T cell changes during pregnancy in multiple sclerosis. The protocol was immunoSEQ multiplex PCR, while the TCRdb copy is restricted to in-frame clones and leaves out a portion. The repertoire holds tens of thousands of clones, 91% seen once, with 1% to 1.5% in the top ten. The CDR3 length is 13 residues. The germline gives CDR1 MNHNS, CDR2 SASEGT. Trimming stripped 2 bases from V and 10 bases from J, with 12 bases between. The rearrangement links TRBV6-1 to TRBJ2-1, with D hard to call. The TCR was taken from a female donor in good health, enrolled as a control in a pregnancy study. This specimen was peripheral blood, taken after pregnancy. DNA of the CDR3: TGTGCCAGCAGTGAATTCAGAAGTCAAGAGCAGTTCTTC. Amino acids: CASSEFRSQEQFF.